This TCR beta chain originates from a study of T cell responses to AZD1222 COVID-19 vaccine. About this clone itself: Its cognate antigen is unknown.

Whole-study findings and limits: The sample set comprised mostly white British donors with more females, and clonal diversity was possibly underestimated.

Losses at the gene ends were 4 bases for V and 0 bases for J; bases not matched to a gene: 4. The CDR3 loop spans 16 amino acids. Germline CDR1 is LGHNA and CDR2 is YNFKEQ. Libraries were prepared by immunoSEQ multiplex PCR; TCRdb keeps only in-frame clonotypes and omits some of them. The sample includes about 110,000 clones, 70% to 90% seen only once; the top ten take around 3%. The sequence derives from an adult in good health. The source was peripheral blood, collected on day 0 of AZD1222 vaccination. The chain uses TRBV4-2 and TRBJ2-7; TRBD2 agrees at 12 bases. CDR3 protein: CASSPGLAGSSYEQYF. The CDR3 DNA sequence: TGTGCCAGCAGCCCAGGACTAGCGGGGAGCTCCTACGAGCAGTACTTC.